This T cell receptor beta chain was captured by sequencing in a study of control samples from healthy donors and cancer patients. CDR3 length: 12 amino acids. With 2 bases removed from V and 2 bases from J, the gap between germline ends came to 1 base. Sequencing used immunoSEQ multiplex PCR; TCRdb keeps in-frame clones, though not all of them. The sample has some 74,000 clones, less than 95% seen once. What was sequenced was blood. V usage is TRBV12-3 or TRBV12-4 and J usage is TRBJ1-3; no firm D call. The source is a woman aged 25 to 39 in good health. The CDR3 sequence is CASSLTGNTIYF. The CDR3 bases are TGTGCCAGCAGTTTAACTGGAAACACCATATATTTT.